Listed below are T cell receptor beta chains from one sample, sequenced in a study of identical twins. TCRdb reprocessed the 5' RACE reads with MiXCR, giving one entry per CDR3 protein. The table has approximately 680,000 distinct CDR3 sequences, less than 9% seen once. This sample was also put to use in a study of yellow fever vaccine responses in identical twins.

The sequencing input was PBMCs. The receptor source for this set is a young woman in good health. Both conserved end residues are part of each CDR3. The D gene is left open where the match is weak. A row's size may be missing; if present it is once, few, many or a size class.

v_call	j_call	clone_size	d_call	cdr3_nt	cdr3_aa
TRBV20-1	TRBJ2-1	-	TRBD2	TGCAGTGCTGTGGGACTAGCGGGGAATGAGCAGTTCTTC	CSAVGLAGNEQFF
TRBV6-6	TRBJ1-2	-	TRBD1	TGTGCCAGCAGGGGGGACAGAAGATCCTACACCTTC	CASRGDRRSYTF
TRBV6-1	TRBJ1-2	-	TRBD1	TGTGCCAGCAGGGACGGGACAGCGCACATCTTC	CASRDGTAHIF
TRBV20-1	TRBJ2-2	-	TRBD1	TGCAGTGCAGGACAGGGAAGCACCGGGGAGCTGTTTTTT	CSAGQGSTGELFF
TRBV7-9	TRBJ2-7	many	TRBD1	TGTGCCAGCAGCACGCGCACAGGGGGCTTCAATGGCGAGCAGTACTTC	CASSTRTGGFNGEQYF
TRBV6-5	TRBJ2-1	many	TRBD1	TGTGCCAGCAGTTACTCGAGGGGACAGGGGCAGTTCTTC	CASSYSRGQGQFF
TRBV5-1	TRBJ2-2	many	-	TGCGCCAGCAGCCCTGATGACAGGAACACCGGGGAGCTGTTTTTT	CASSPDDRNTGELFF
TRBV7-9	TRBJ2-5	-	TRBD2	TGTGCCAGCAACCAACTAGCGGGGGATAACCAAGAGACCCAGTACTTC	CASNQLAGDNQETQYF
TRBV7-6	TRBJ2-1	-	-	TGTGCCAGCAGCTTAATTACCGGTGAGCAGTTCTTC	CASSLITGEQFF
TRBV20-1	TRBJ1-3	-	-	TGCAGTGCTAGAAGACGGAATCCCCACTCTGGAAACACCATATATTTT	CSARRRNPHSGNTIYF
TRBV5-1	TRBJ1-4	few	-	TGCGCCAGCAGCCTGACCCCCCCCGGGACATCTAATGAAAAACTGTTTTTT	CASSLTPPGTSNEKLFF
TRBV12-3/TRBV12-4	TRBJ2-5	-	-	TGTGCCAGCAGTTTATCGGTTAACAGCCACCAAGAGACCCAGTACTTC	CASSLSVNSHQETQYF
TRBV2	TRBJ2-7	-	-	TGTGCCAGCACTCTCCATACCTACGAGCAGTACTTC	CASTLHTYEQYF
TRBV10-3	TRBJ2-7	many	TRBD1	TGTGCCATCAGCCAGCTATCTAACAGGGGGGTGGCCTACGAGCAGTACTTC	CAISQLSNRGVAYEQYF
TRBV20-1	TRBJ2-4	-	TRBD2	TGCAGTGCTAGAGCAGGGGCGGGGGGGAACATTCAGTACTTC	CSARAGAGGNIQYF
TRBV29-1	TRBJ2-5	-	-	TGCAGCGTTGGACAGTACCAAGAGACCCAGTACTTC	CSVGQYQETQYF
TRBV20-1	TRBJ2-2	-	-	TGCAGTGCTAGTGCTGTCCGGACCACCGGGGAGCTGTTTTTT	CSASAVRTTGELFF
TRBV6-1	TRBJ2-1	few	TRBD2	TGTGCCATCCGGACTAGCGGGATAGCTTCCTACAATGAGCAGTTCTTC	CAIRTSGIASYNEQFF
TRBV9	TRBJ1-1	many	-	TGTGCCAGCAATCCAGAGGGGGGGTCGGAGACTGAAGCTTTCTTT	CASNPEGGSETEAFF
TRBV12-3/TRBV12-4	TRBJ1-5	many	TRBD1	TGTGCCAGCAGAAACGGACAGGGACAGCCCCAGCATTTT	CASRNGQGQPQHF
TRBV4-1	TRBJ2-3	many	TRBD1	TGCGCCAGCAGCCAAGGGACAGGGGGAACAGATACGCAGTATTTT	CASSQGTGGTDTQYF
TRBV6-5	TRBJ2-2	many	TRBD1	TGTGCCAGCCAACAGGGGGCCAACACCGGGGAGCTGTTTTTT	CASQQGANTGELFF